A selection of T cell receptor beta chains follows, all from one sample in a study of T-cell memory formation after mild COVID-19. Using its own MiXCR run on the 5' RACE reads, TCRdb lists one record per CDR3 protein. The sample holds roughly 320,000 distinct CDR3 sequences, 25% to 30% seen once. The specimen sequenced was PBMCs or a T cell subset sorted from them (not recorded which). The receptors derive from an adult woman who had mild COVID-19 (a few samples of this study predate the infection). Cell type and time point are not known. Each CDR3 is given with its conserved first and last residue. Fields, in order: CDR3 protein, V gene, D gene. The D gene is left open where the match is weak.

CASNTLVTAGELFF,TRBV5-5,-
CASSYFPGQRDYGYTF,TRBV6-6,TRBD1
CSARPPGMNTEAFF,TRBV20-1,-
CSVRTGLSYEQYF,TRBV29-1,TRBD1
CASSEHGGGATDTQYF,TRBV2,-
CASSQRGERGYEQYF,TRBV4-1,TRBD2
CASSLTAFYENTEAFF,TRBV5-6,-
CASSLDGRVSYEQYF,TRBV12-3/TRBV12-4,-
CSVSRTGRYEQYF,TRBV29-1,-
CASSLWGTDAGELFF,TRBV27,TRBD1
CASSPGLLVGETQYF,TRBV5-1,-
CATSRAAGETQYF,TRBV15,-
CASSDRQGWNGEQYF,TRBV4-1,TRBD1
CASSFSGSRNEQFF,TRBV27,TRBD2
CSVVQGTYEQYF,TRBV29-1,-
CASSQDQTGRGEKLFF,TRBV4-1,TRBD1
CASRDSSTDTQYF,TRBV19,TRBD1
CASSSLLTAPEKLFF,TRBV6-5,-
CASSVEMGAGYNEQFF,TRBV6-4,-
CASLLAGGNEQFF,TRBV6-1,TRBD2
CASSQERQGEAEQYF,TRBV4-1,TRBD1
CATTQERAGAGEQYF,TRBV15,-
CASSQEIGTDTQYF,TRBV4-1,-
CASSLNGQGRLPYEQYF,TRBV7-2,TRBD1